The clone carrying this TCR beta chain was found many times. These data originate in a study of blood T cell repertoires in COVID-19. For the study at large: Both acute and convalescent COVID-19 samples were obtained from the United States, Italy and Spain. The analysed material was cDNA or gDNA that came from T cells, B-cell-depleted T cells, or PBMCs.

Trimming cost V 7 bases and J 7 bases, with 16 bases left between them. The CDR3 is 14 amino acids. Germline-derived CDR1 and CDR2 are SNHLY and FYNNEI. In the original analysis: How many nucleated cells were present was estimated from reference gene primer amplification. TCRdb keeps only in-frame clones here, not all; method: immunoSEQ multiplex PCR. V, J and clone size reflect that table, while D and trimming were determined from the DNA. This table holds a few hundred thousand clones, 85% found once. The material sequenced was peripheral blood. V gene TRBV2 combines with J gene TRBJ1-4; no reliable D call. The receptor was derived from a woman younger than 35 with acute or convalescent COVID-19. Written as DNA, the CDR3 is TGTGCCAGCACACTGGGGAGTTGGGGTGAAAAACTGTTTTTT. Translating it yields CASTLGSWGEKLFF.